The sequence of this T cell receptor (beta chain) was determined in a study of T cell clonotyping in hematopoietic cell transplantation. CDR1 SNHLY and CDR2 FYNNEI come from the germline V gene. This CDR3 is 11 amino acids long. Trimming pared 4 bases from V and 4 bases from J, leaving 4 bases between. Method: immunoSEQ multiplex PCR; TCRdb's copy keeps in-frame clones and lacks some. The sample lists approximately 10,000 clones, 91% occurring once. As regards this clone: Its antigen is unidentified.

General study points: Few recipient clonotypes overlapped donors; over 95% were de novo at given depth. CD4 and CD8 repertoire contributions could not be separated without sorting. After transplant, recipient diversity fell while pathologically expanded clonotypes grew through day 180.

This chain links TRBV2 with TRBJ2-5; unclear D gene. The sequence was collected from a woman in her 50s in good health. Some clones in this sample may be carry-over from other donors' samples. Specimen: peripheral blood mononuclear cells. The CDR3 DNA follows: TGTGCCAGCAGTGTTAGAGAGACCCAGTACTTC. Translating it yields CASSVRETQYF.